These 13 T cell receptor beta chains originate from one sample sequenced in a study of control samples from healthy donors and cancer patients (dated by TCRdb to about 2020). The library was built by means of the immunoSEQ multiplex PCR assay. TCRdb mirrors the immuneACCESS table, restricted to in-frame sequences. Some clones are absent from its copies; in checked studies, under half trace to an unresolved V gene, and the reason for the others is unknown. The sample includes about 92,000 clones, with approximately 78% observed a single time. The ten largest clonotypes hold about 9.8% of the sample. Sequencing was done on a sample of blood. These receptors were obtained from a woman in her sixties or seventies in good health.

CDR3 coding DNA: TGCGCCAGCAGCCAAGGGAGGGAGGTTAATTCACCCCTCCACTTT. This gives the protein CASSQGREVNSPLHF. The V call is TRBV4-3, the J call TRBJ1-6; no reliable D call. V was pared by 1 base and J by 6 bases, with 10 bases between. The CDR3 contains 15 residues. Germline CDR1 reads LGHNA; CDR2 reads YSLEER.

This clone was picked up one time. This sequence joins TRBV6-2 or TRBV6-3 and TRBJ1-5; maybe TRBD1 (5 bases). CDR1 MNHEY and CDR2 SVGEGT come from the germline V gene. The CDR3 length is 15 residues. V was shortened by 0 bases and J by 4 bases, with 10 bases between the two germline ends. CDR3 in amino acids: CASSYSLWGNQPQHF. The CDR3 coding sequence is TGTGCCAGCAGTTACTCCCTCTGGGGGAATCAGCCCCAGCATTTT.

The chain uses TRBV10-3 and TRBJ2-1; D could derive from TRBD1 or TRBD2 (5 bases each). The V gene's germline CDR1 is ENHRY and CDR2 SYGVKD. The CDR3 consists of 15 residues. V lost 0 bases and J 8 bases, leaving 14 bases between the germline ends. CDR3 in amino acids: CAISESLGVGDEQFF. The CDR3 nucleotides are TGTGCCATCAGTGAGTCGTTGGGGGTAGGGGATGAGCAGTTCTTC.

The V gene is TRBV21-1, the J gene TRBJ1-2; the tabulated D call, TRBD1, remains unverified against the DNA. TRBV21-1 is annotated as a pseudogene. The CDR3 is 19 amino acids. The CDR3 DNA is TGTGCCAGCAGCAAAAGTACACCCGGGACAGGACACCCTTGGGATGGCTACACCTTC. Translated: CASSKSTPGTGHPWDGYTF.

The chain combines TRBV6-5 with TRBJ2-7, with 7 bases matching TRBD1. The V and J ends lost 6 bases and 11 bases, in that order; junction bases with no gene match: 13. CDR1 is MNHEY, CDR2 SVGAGI, per germline. This CDR3 region has 13 residues. CDR3 amino acids: CASRRQGRAAEYF. The CDR3 nucleotides read TGTGCCAGCAGAAGACAGGGCCGTGCGGCTGAGTACTTC.

The gene calls are TRBV27 and TRBJ1-6, with a weak D call TRBD1 (6 bases). CDR3 length: 13 residues. CDR1 and CDR2 from the germline V gene are MNHEY and SMNVEV (reference sequence). Trimming took 6 bases from V and 5 from J, leaving 8 bases between them. This CDR3 is CASRDSNNSPLHF. In nucleotides, the CDR3 is TGTGCCAGCAGGGACAGCAATAATTCACCCCTCCACTTT.

V gene TRBV4-3 combines with J gene TRBJ2-6; 10 nucleotides agree with TRBD2. CDR1 and CDR2 (germline): LGHNA, YSLEER. CDR3 length equals 18 residues. With V trimmed by 1 base and J by 0 bases, 3 bases remained unmatched. The CDR3 region has the DNA TGCGCCAGCAGCCAAGGACTAGCGGGTTTCTCTGGGGCCAACGTCCTGACTTTC. This codes for CASSQGLAGFSGANVLTF.

The chain links TRBV12-2 to TRBJ1-4. TRBV12-2 is recorded as a pseudogene. The CDR3 is made up of 16 amino acids. The CDR3 region has the DNA TGTGCAAGTCGCTTAGCGCTCCTCGAAACTAATGAAAAACTGTTTTTT. Translated: CASRLALLETNEKLFF.

V and J are TRBV11-2 and TRBJ1-1; TRBD1 is a possible D gene (5 bases). The CDR3 sequence is 15 residues long. The V gene lost 2 bases and the J gene lost 0 bases, with 10 bases spanning the gap. Germline V gives CDR1 SGHAT, CDR2 FQNNGV. The CDR3 DNA reads TGTGCCAGCAGCTTATGGGGGAGGATGAACACTGAAGCTTTCTTT. This gives the protein CASSLWGRMNTEAFF.

The V and J genes are TRBV11-2 and TRBJ1-1; 7 nucleotides line up with TRBD1. V dropped 6 bases and J dropped 2; count of bases not matched to a gene: 3. Germline V lookup: CDR1 SGHAT, CDR2 FQNNGV. The CDR3 loop spans 13 amino acids. CDR3 residues: CASSRDRNTEAFF. The CDR3 DNA reads as TGTGCCAGCAGTCGGGACAGAAACACTGAAGCTTTCTTT.

The rearrangement joins TRBV18 to TRBJ2-7; D unresolved. The CDR3 runs 14 residues. The V end was cut by 3 bases, the J end by 4 bases, with 13 bases between. Germline CDR1 and CDR2: KGHSH and LQKENI. The CDR3 nucleotides are TGTGCCAGCTCACCCAATAACGACGGGTACGAGCAGTACTTC. Translated, it gives CASSPNNDGYEQYF.

V and J are TRBV5-1 and TRBJ2-2, with D possibly TRBD2 on 6 matching bases. Germline V gene sequence: CDR1 SGHRS, CDR2 YFSETQ. CDR3 length: 16 residues. Between the trimmed V and J ends, which lost 0 bases and 6 bases, there was a span of 15 bases. CDR3 bases: TGCGCCAGCAGCTTGGAAACGGGGGTCGAGTCCGGGGAGCTGTTTTTT. Amino acids: CASSLETGVESGELFF.

CDR3 in amino acids: CASSRPSAYEQYF. In DNA, the CDR3 is TGTGCCAGCAGTCGCCCCTCAGCCTACGAGCAGTACTTC. The chain combines TRBV12-3 or TRBV12-4 with TRBJ2-7; no definite D call. The germline V and J ends were trimmed by 5 bases and 2 bases, with 10 bases remaining between them. This CDR3 contains 13 residues.